A single sample gave rise to the 28 T cell receptor beta chains below, sequenced in a study of monozygotic twins with inflammatory bowel disease. TCRdb reprocessed the 5' RACE reads and keeps a single row for each CDR3 protein, giving no DNA. The data show more than 350,000 distinct CDR3 sequences, and the top ten clones hold 2.4%. Material: blood. These receptors were taken from a human donor with ulcerative colitis or Crohn's disease, or a healthy co-twin of an affected twin (not recorded which).

The chain's CDR3 is CASSLTWGTYNEQFF. The rearrangement uses TRBV7-3 and TRBJ2-1. This CDR3 is 15 amino acids long. Germline V gene sequence: CDR1 SGHTA, CDR2 FQGTGA.

The chain carries TRBV7-3 and TRBJ1-1; the D gene TCRdb calls, TRBD1, cannot be checked with no DNA. This CDR3 is 14 amino acids long. In germline, CDR1 is SGHTA, CDR2 FQGTGA. The CDR3 here is CASSPTGLDTEAFF.

The chain recombines TRBV20-1 with TRBJ2-2; the D call of TRBD1 rests on TCRdb alone, since no DNA is present to check it. Germline loops: CDR1 DFQATT, CDR2 SNEGSKA (reference sequence). The CDR3 runs 18 residues. The CDR3 is CSASSTRGQGGSTGELFF.

This chain links TRBV20-1 with TRBJ2-5; TCRdb's D call, TRBD1, is unchecked because there is no DNA. Germline V gene data show CDR1 as DFQATT and CDR2 as SNEGSKA (reference sequence). CDR3 length equals 11 residues. CDR3 loop: CSARGGETQYF.

The chain uses TRBV30 and TRBJ2-3. Germline loops: CDR1 GTSNPN, CDR2 SVGIG (reference sequence). The CDR3 has 14 residues. The CDR3 sequence: CAWSVGGSTDTQYF. The full variable domain, completed using reference TRBV30 and TRBJ2-3, is SQTIHQWPATLVQPVGSPLSLECTVEGTSNPNLYWYRQAAGRGLQLLFYSVGIGQISSEVPQNLSASRPQDRQFILSSKKLLLSDSGFYLCAWSVGGSTDTQYFGPGTRLTVL.

The chain couples TRBV20-1 to TRBJ2-4; checking the TCRdb D call of TRBD1 is not possible without DNA. Germline CDR1 DFQATT, CDR2 SNEGSKA (reference sequence). The CDR3 has 13 amino acids. CDR3 in amino acids: CSAIRDSKNIQYF.

V usage is TRBV9 and J usage is TRBJ2-3. The CDR3 is 13 amino acids. CDR1 is SGDLS and CDR2 is YYNGEE in the germline V gene. CDR3 residues: CASSVPTGDTQYF.

V is TRBV5-1 and J is TRBJ2-6; TCRdb picks TRBD1, but there is no DNA to check that call. CDR3 length: 17 amino acids. Germline V lookup: CDR1 SGHRS, CDR2 YFSETQ. The CDR3 loop is CASSLAALTSGANVLTF. The variable domain in full, with the rest retrieved from reference TRBV5-1 and TRBJ2-6, is KAGVTQTPRYLIKTRGQQVTLSCSPISGHRSVSWYQQTPGQGLQFLFEYFSETQRNKGNFPGRFSGRQFSNSRSEMNVSTLELGDSALYLCASSLAALTSGANVLTFGAGSRLTVL.

The rearrangement joins TRBV7-2 to TRBJ2-5; TCRdb selects TRBD1, and the lack of DNA leaves this call unchecked. The CDR3 loop spans 14 amino acids. Germline V gene sequence: CDR1 SGHTA, CDR2 FQGNSA. The CDR3: CASSVGTGQETQYF.

The chain recombines TRBV11-2 with TRBJ2-5; absent DNA, TCRdb's TRBD1 call cannot be checked. The CDR3 is made up of 14 amino acids. In germline, CDR1 is SGHAT, CDR2 FQNNGV. The CDR3 sequence is CASSGGQGWETQYF.

The chain is built from TRBV20-1 and TRBJ2-1; absent DNA, TCRdb's TRBD1 call cannot be checked. From germline, CDR1 is DFQATT and CDR2 SNEGSKA (reference sequence). CDR3 length: 15 residues. CDR3 in amino acids: CSARAQGFSYNEQFF.

The chain couples TRBV20-1 to TRBJ2-5; checking the TCRdb D call of TRBD1 is not possible without DNA. The CDR3 is made up of 13 amino acids. Germline CDR1 DFQATT, CDR2 SNEGSKA (reference sequence). Here the CDR3 reads CSARTGNQETQYF.

The V call is TRBV6-2 or TRBV6-3, the J call TRBJ2-1; the D gene TCRdb calls, TRBD2, cannot be checked with no DNA. CDR1 and CDR2 (germline): MNHEY, SVGEGT. The CDR3 totals 16 residues. CDR3 protein: CASSYTSRSSYNEQFF.

V gene TRBV7-7 combines with J gene TRBJ2-5; the D call from TCRdb, TRBD1, cannot be confirmed without DNA. The length of the CDR3 is 13 residues. Germline V gene lookup returns CDR1 SSHAT and CDR2 FNYEAQ (reference sequence). The CDR3: CASSRQGSETQYF.

The chain recombines TRBV5-1 with TRBJ2-2. Looked up from germline, CDR1 is SGHRS and CDR2 is YFSETQ. CDR3 length: 15 residues. The CDR3 here is CASSFQERGTGELFF.

The V gene is TRBV18, the J gene TRBJ2-7. CDR1 is KGHSH and CDR2 is LQKENI in the germline V gene. The CDR3 length is 12 residues. The CDR3 is CASSHKGSEQYF.

CDR3 protein: CASSPVGGGSYEQYF. The rearrangement uses TRBV5-1 and TRBJ2-7; TCRdb proposes TRBD1, but this gene call is untestable without DNA. CDR1 and CDR2 (germline): SGHRS, YFSETQ. The CDR3 sequence is 15 residues long.

This chain uses TRBV6-5 with TRBJ2-5; the D call from TCRdb, TRBD2, cannot be confirmed without DNA. This CDR3 comprises 16 residues. CDR1 is MNHEY, CDR2 SVGAGI, per germline. The CDR3 protein is CASSYSWRGWWETQYF.

V and J are TRBV4-1 and TRBJ2-5. Per germline, CDR1 MGHRA and CDR2 YSYEKL. This CDR3 contains 13 residues. The CDR3 sequence: CASSQSAGETQYF.

The chain combines TRBV7-2 with TRBJ2-7; TCRdb outputs TRBD2, but without DNA this stays unchecked. This CDR3 is built from 17 residues. Germline CDR1 SGHTA, CDR2 FQGNSA. The CDR3 is CASSLLAGGRSSYEQYF. The variable domain in full, with the rest retrieved from reference TRBV7-2 and TRBJ2-7, is GAGVSQSPSNKVTEKGKDVELRCDPISGHTALYWYRQSLGQGLEFLIYFQGNSAPDKSGLPSDRFSAERTGGSVSTLTIQRTQQEDSAVYLCASSLLAGGRSSYEQYFGPGTRLTVT.

The genes are TRBV12-3 or TRBV12-4 and TRBJ2-5; TCRdb picks TRBD2, but there is no DNA to check that call. This CDR3 region has 15 residues. This CDR3 reads CASSFFPSLAETQYF.

The chain has TRBV20-1 and TRBJ1-6. CDR1 and CDR2 (germline): DFQATT, SNEGSKA (reference sequence). This CDR3 spans 14 amino acids. CDR3 region: CSARKGFDNSPLHF.

This chain links TRBV7-2 with TRBJ1-5; the TCRdb call, TRBD1, lacks DNA for checking. The length of the CDR3 is 17 residues. The germline gives CDR1 SGHTA, CDR2 FQGNSA. CDR3 sequence: CASSPGVGQGPRQPQHF.

The V call is TRBV5-1, the J call TRBJ1-2; TCRdb designates TRBD1, a call that cannot be tested without DNA. This CDR3 has 14 amino acids. CDR1 is SGHRS and CDR2 is YFSETQ in the germline V gene. CDR3: CASSTTGGQYGYTF.

The chain recombines TRBV7-2 with TRBJ1-4. Germline V gene lookup returns CDR1 SGHTA and CDR2 FQGNSA. The CDR3 contains 16 residues. This chain's CDR3 is CASSLSMPSTNEKLFF.

The chain carries TRBV29-1 and TRBJ2-7; no DNA is available, so the TRBD2 call from TCRdb remains unchecked. Looked up from germline, CDR1 is SQVTM and CDR2 is ANQGSEA. This CDR3 region has 15 residues. CDR3 region: CSVTPAAGLNYEQYF.

V and J are TRBV12-3 or TRBV12-4 and TRBJ1-1; the D call from TCRdb, TRBD1, cannot be confirmed without DNA. The CDR3 extends over 15 amino acids. The CDR3: CASRKGRGLFVEAFF.

The rearrangement uses TRBV5-4 and TRBJ2-7; absent DNA, TCRdb's TRBD1 call cannot be checked. CDR3 size: 15 residues. Germline V gene lookup returns CDR1 SGHNT and CDR2 YYREEE (reference sequence). The chain's CDR3 is CASSNRDKQSYEQYF.